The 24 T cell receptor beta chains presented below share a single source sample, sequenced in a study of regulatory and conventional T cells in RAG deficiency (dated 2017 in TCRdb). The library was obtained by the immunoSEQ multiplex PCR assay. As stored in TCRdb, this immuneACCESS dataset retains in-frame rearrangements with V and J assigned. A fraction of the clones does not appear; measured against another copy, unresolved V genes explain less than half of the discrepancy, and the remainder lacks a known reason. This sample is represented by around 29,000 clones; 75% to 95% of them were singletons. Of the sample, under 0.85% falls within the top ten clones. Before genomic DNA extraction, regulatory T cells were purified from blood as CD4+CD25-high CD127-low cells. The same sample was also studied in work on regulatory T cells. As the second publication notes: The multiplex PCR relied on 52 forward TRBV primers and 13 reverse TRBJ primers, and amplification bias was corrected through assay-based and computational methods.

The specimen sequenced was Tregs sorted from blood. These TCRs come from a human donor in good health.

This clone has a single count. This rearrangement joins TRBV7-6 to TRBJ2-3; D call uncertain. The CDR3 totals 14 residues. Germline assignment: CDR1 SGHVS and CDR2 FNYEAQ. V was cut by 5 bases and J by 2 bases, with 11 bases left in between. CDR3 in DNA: TGTGCCAGCAGCACTGACTCTTACACAGATACGCAGTATTTT. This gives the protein CASSTDSYTDTQYF.

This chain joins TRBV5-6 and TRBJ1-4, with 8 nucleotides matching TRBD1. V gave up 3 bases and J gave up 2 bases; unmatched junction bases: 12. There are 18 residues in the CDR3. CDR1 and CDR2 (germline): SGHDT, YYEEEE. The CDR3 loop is CASSYRTGFMGTNEKLFF. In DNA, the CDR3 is TGTGCCAGCAGCTACAGGACAGGGTTTATGGGGACTAATGAAAAACTGTTTTTT.

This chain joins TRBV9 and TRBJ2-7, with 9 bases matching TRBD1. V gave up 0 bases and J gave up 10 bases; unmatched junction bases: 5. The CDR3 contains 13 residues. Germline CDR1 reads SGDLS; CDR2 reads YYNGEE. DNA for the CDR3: TGTGCCAGCAGCGTAGGAGGGACAGGGATTCAGTACTTC. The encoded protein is CASSVGGTGIQYF.

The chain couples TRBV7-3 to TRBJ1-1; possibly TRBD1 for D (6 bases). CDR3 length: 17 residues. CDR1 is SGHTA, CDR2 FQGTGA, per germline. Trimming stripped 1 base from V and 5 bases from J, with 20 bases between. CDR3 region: CASSLSGGPPGGTEAFF. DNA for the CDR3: TGTGCCAGCAGCTTAAGCGGGGGCCCCCCAGGCGGGACTGAAGCTTTCTTT. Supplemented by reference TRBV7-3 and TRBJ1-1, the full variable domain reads GAGVSQTPSNKVTEKGKYVELRCDPISGHTALYWYRQSLGQGPEFLIYFQGTGAADDSGLPNDRFFAVRPEGSVSTLKIQRTERGDSAVYLCASSLSGGPPGGTEAFFGQGTRLTVV.

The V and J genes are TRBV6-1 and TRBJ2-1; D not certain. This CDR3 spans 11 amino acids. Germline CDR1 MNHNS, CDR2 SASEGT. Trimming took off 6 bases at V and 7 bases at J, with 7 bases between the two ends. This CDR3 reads CASSLENEQFF. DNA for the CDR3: TGTGCCAGCAGCCTCGAAAATGAGCAGTTCTTC.

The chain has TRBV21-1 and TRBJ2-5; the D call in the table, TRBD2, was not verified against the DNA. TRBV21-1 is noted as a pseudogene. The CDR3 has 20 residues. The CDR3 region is CASRRPRVPGTSGGQETQYF. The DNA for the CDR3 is TGTGCCAGCAGGCGACCAAGAGTTCCCGGGACTAGCGGGGGACAAGAGACCCAGTACTTC.

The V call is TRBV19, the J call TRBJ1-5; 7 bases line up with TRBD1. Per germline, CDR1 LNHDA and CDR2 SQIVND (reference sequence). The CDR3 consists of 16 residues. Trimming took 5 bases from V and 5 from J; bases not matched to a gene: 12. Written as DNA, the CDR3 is TGTGCCAGTAGTCCCCTGACAGGGCGTCTAGATCAGCCCCAGCATTTT. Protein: CASSPLTGRLDQPQHF.

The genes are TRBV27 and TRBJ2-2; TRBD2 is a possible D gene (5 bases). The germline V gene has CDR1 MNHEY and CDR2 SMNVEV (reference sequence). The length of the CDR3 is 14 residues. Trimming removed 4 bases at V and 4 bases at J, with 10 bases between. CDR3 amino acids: CASSWGDGTGELFF. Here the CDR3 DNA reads TGTGCCAGCAGTTGGGGAGACGGCACCGGGGAGCTGTTTTTT.

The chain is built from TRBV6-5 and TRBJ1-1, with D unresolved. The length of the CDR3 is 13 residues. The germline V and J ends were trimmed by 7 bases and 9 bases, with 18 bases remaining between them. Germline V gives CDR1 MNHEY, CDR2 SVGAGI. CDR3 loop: CASIDTSPNKAFF. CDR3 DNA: TGTGCCAGCATCGACACATCTCCCAACAAAGCTTTCTTT.

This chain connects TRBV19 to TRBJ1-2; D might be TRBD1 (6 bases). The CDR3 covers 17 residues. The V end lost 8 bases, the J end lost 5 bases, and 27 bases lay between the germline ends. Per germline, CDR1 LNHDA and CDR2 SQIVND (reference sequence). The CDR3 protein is CASGRATGTRRSYGYTF. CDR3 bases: TGTGCCAGTGGGAGGGCCACCGGGACACGAAGATCTTATGGCTACACCTTC.

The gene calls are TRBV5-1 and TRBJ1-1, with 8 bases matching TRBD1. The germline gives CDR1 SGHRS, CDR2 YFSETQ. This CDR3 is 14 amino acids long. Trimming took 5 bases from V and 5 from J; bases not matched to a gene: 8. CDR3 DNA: TGCGCCAGCAGTTTACAGGGGGAAGGGACTGAAGCTTTCTTT. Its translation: CASSLQGEGTEAFF.

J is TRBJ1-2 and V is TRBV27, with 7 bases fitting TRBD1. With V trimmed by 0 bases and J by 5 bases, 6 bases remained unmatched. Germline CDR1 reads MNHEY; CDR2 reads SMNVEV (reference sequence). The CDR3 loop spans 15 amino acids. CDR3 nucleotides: TGTGCCAGCAGTTTATCGCGGGACAGCTATTATGGCTACACCTTC. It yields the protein CASSLSRDSYYGYTF.

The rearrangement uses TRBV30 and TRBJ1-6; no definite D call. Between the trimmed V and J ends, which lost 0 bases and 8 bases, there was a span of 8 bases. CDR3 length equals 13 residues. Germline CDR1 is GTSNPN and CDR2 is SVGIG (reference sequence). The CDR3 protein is CAWSVTGDSPLHF. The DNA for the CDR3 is TGTGCCTGGAGTGTAACCGGGGATTCACCCCTCCACTTT.

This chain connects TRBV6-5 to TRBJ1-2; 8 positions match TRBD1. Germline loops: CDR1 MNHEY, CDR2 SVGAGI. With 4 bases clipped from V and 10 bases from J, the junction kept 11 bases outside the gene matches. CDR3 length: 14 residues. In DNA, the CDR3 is TGTGCCAGCAGTTCGGGACAGGCCCCTGGATCCTACACCTTC. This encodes CASSSGQAPGSYTF.

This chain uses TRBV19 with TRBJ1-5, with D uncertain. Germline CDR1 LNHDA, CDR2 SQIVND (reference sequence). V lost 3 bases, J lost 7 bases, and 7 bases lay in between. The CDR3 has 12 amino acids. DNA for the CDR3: TGTGCCAGTAGTATTGGGAAACAGCCCCAGCATTTT. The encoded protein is CASSIGKQPQHF. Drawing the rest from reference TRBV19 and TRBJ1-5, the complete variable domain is DGGITQSPKYLFRKEGQNVTLSCEQNLNHDAMYWYRQDPGQGLRLIYYSQIVNDFQKGDIAEGYSVSREKKESFPLTVTSAQKNPTAFYLCASSIGKQPQHFGDGTRLSIL.

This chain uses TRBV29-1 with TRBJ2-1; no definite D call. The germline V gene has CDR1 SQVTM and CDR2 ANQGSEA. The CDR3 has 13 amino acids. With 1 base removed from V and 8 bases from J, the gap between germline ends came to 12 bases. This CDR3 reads CSVEVASGHEQFF. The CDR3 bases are TGCAGCGTTGAAGTGGCTAGTGGGCATGAGCAGTTCTTC.

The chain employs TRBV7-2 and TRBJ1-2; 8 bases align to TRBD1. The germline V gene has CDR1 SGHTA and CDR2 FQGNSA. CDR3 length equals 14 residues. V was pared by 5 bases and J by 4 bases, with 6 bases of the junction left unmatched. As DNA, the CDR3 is TGTGCCAGCAGCATCTCAGGGGGCTTCTATGGCTACACCTTC. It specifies CASSISGGFYGYTF.

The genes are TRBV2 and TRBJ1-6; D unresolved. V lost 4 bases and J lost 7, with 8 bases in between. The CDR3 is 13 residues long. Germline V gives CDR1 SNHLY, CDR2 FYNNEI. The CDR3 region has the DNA TGTGCCAGCAGTGTCGAGGACAATTCACCCCTCCACTTT. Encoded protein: CASSVEDNSPLHF.

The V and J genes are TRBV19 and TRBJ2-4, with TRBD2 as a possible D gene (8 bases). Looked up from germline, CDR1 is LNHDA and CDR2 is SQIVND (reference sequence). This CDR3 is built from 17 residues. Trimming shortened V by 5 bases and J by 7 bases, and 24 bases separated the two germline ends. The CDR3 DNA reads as TGTGCCAGTAGTCCTCGAACGACAGGGACTAGTGGGAACATTCAGTACTTC. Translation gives CASSPRTTGTSGNIQYF.

CDR3 sequence: CASSTRGGGTEAFF. CDR3 DNA sequence: TGTGCCAGCAGCACCAGGGGGGGAGGCACTGAAGCTTTCTTT. The V call is TRBV11-2, the J call TRBJ1-1, with TRBD1 matching over 7 bases. The CDR3 covers 14 residues. The germline gives CDR1 SGHAT, CDR2 FQNNGV. With 5 bases clipped from V and 4 bases from J, the junction kept 7 bases outside the gene matches. The whole variable domain, filled in from reference TRBV11-2 and TRBJ1-1, reads EAGVAQSPRYKIIEKRQSVAFWCNPISGHATLYWYQQILGQGPKLLIQFQNNGVVDDSQLPKDRFSAERLKGVDSTLKIQPAKLEDSAVYLCASSTRGGGTEAFFGQGTRLTVV.

CDR3 amino acids: CASSLSPTGGLTDTQYF. In DNA form, the CDR3 reads TGTGCCAGCAGCCTGTCTCCCACGGGGGGGCTCACAGATACGCAGTATTTT. The rearrangement links TRBV9 to TRBJ2-3; 8 bases match TRBD2. The CDR3 is 17 residues long. Germline assignment: CDR1 SGDLS and CDR2 YYNGEE. The V and J ends lost 4 bases and 2 bases, in that order; junction bases with no gene match: 12.

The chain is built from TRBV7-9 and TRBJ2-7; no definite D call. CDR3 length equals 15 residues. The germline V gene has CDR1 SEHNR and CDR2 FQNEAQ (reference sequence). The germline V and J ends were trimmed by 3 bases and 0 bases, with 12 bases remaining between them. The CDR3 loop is CASSLNLGSSYEQYF. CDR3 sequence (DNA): TGTGCCAGCAGCTTGAATTTGGGAAGCTCCTACGAGCAGTACTTC.

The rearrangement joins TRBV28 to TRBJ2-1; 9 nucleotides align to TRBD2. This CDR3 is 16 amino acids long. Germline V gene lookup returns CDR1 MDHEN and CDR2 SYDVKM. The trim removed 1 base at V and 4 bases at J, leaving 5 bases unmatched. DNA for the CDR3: TGTGCCAGCAGTTTATCTGTGACTAGCGGTTACAATGAGCAGTTCTTC. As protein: CASSLSVTSGYNEQFF.

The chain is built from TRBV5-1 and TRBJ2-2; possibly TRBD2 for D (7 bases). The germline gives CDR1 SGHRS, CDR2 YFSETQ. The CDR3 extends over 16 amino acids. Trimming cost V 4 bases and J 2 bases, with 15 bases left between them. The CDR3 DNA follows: TGCGCCAGCAGCGCCTCGGGGGGCGGAAACACCGGGGAGCTGTTTTTT. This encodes CASSASGGGNTGELFF.